This T cell receptor beta chain was recovered during a study of metastatic and nonmetastatic thyroid tumors (TCRdb year 2020). Notes on the research overall: Repertoires from peripheral blood and from tumor or nodule tissue samples of malignant and benign thyroid patients were compared.

This clone appeared a few times. The clone's antigen remains unknown. Nothing much larger sits one base from this clone, and base qualities are not available. The junction shows trimming of 9 bases on V and 3 bases on J, plus 11 bases between the germline ends. CDR1 LNHDA and CDR2 SQIVND were looked up in the germline V gene (reference sequence). There are 12 amino acids in the CDR3, from cysteine to phenylalanine inclusive. The entry retains the CDR3 DNA only, 36 bases that are in frame from base 1. No patient had received any treatment before thyroid surgery. The study retrospectively analysed patient clinical samples collected from the early 2010s to the late 2010s using T-cell receptor beta sequencing. Results and caveats for the whole study, not just this receptor: In both blood and tumor samples, malignant tumors were reported to have significantly higher TCR beta diversity than benign nodules.

Receptor libraries were prepared by PCR. TCRdb names Illumina HiSeq 4000 as the instrument used. High-throughput sequencing was used to profile the TCR beta-chain CDR3 region of every patient. The published analysis was carried out like this. CDR3 differences across clinicopathological groups were used to build a classifier for discriminating distant-metastatic papillary thyroid cancer patients. To measure repertoire diversity the researchers used the Shannon index, while the Morisita-Horn index served to gauge how similar the tumor and blood repertoires were. TCRdb ran its own pipeline on the public reads, namely fastp trimming at Q25 and MiXCR clone calling, and kept in-frame beta chains. What appears here as the V and J calls and clone size reflects TCRdb's work, not the paper's. Counted in this sample were 25,000 to 35,000 clones; 30% of them appeared once. The leading ten clones occupy around 30% of the sample.

Source material: blood. The receptor comes from a female donor with papillary thyroid cancer or a benign thyroid nodule (not recorded which). Some clones in this sample may be carry-over from other donors' samples. Rearrangement joined TRBV19 to TRBJ1-2; too little of a D gene remains to name it. The CDR3 sequence is CASGCLYYGYTF. The DNA sequence reads TGTGCCAGCGGGTGCTTGTACTATGGCTACACCTTC.